There are a few counts of the clone carrying this T cell receptor (beta chain). Isolated RNA was reverse transcribed in full, so expressed TCRB transcripts were sequenced. TCRdb keeps only in-frame clones here, not all; method: immunoSEQ multiplex PCR. The profile shows 150,000 to 200,000 clones, roughly 9% of them singletons. The data originate from a study of beta chain features in type 1 diabetes. Germline V gene lookup returns CDR1 LNHDA and CDR2 SQIVND (reference sequence). This CDR3 is built from 17 residues. The V gene lost 4 bases and the J gene lost 9 bases, with 25 bases spanning the gap. The rearrangement uses TRBV19 and TRBJ2-1; possible D gene TRBD2, 7 bases. The material sequenced was central memory CD4+ T cells from blood. The TCR was taken from a woman younger than 35 in good health. In DNA, the CDR3 is TGTGCCAGTAGTACCCCCGGAGGACTAGGAGGGGGTGGTGAGCAGTTCTTC. This translates into CASSTPGGLGGGGEQFF.